This TCR beta chain stems from a study of T-cell reconstitution after alpha-beta-depleted transplantation in children. During its preparation, the TCRbeta library received unique molecular identifiers. TCRdb reprocessed the PCR reads via MiXCR and lists one record per CDR3 protein. This sample has some 520,000 distinct CDR3 sequences, with about 30% found just once. In germline, CDR1 is LNHNV, CDR2 YYDKDF (reference sequence). V lost 0 bases and J lost 0; bases outside the gene matches: 2. This CDR3 has 16 residues. Specimen: PBMCs from the stem cell graft donor, collected from the stem cell graft. V is TRBV15 and J is TRBJ2-4; TRBD2 matches 7 bases. This TCR was recovered from a human donor who donated a stem cell graft to a child with aplastic anemia. CDR3: CATSRERGLAKNIQYF. Written as DNA, the CDR3 is TGTGCCACCAGCAGAGAGCGGGGGTTAGCCAAAAACATTCAGTACTTC. Combining the CDR3 with reference TRBV15 and TRBJ2-4 gives the whole variable domain DAMVIQNPRYQVTQFGKPVTLSCSQTLNHNVMYWYQQKSSQAPKLLFHYYDKDFNNEADTPDNFQSRRPNTSFCFLDIRSPGLGDTAMYLCATSRERGLAKNIQYFGAGTRLSVL.